This entry concerns a single TCR beta chain. Its specificity is not known. This sample stems from a study of shared clonotypes between healthy human individuals. Regarding the study as a whole: Estimated richness was generally greater in naive than memory subsets.

CD45RO-negative cells were positively selected for CCR7, leaving out terminally differentiated effector memory CD45RA+ cells. The CDR3 contains 13 residues. Trimming shortened V by 5 bases and J by 3 bases, and 11 bases separated the two germline ends. CDR1 is WSHSY, CDR2 SAAADI, per germline. TCRdb's table, derived via immunoSEQ multiplex PCR, lists solely in-frame clones and lacks some. This sample has about 800,000 clones, with about 96% found just once. The clonotype comes from a man between 25 and 39 years old in good health. The chain joins TRBV10-2 to TRBJ2-7; no clear D gene. The sequenced material came from naive CD8+ T cells sorted from blood. Here the CDR3 DNA reads TGCGCCAGCAGTCATCTGCCCAACTACGAGCAGTACTTC. Translation: CASSHLPNYEQYF.